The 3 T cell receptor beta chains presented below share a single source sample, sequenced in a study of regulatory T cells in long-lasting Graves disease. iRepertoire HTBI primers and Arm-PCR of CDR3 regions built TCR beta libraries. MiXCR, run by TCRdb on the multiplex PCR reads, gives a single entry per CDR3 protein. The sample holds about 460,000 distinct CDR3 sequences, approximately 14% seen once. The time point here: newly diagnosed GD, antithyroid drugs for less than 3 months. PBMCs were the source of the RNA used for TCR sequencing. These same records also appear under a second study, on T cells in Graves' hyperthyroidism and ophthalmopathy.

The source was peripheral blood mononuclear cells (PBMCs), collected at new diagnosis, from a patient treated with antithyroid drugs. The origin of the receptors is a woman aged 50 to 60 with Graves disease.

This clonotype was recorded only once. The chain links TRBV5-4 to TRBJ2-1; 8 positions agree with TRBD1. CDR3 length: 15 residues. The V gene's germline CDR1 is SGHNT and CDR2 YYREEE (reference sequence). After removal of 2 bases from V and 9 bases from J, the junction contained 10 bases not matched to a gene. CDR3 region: CASSFGSTGVSEQFF. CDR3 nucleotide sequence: TGTGCCAGCAGCTTTGGGTCGACAGGGGTCTCTGAGCAGTTCTTC.

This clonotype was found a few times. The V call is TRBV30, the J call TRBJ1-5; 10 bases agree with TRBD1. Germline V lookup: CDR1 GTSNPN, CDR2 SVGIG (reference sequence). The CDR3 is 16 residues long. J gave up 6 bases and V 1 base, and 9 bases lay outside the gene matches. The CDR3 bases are TGTGCCTGGAGTGCATGGGACAGGGGTTCGGGTCAGCCCCAGCATTTT. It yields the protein CAWSAWDRGSGQPQHF.

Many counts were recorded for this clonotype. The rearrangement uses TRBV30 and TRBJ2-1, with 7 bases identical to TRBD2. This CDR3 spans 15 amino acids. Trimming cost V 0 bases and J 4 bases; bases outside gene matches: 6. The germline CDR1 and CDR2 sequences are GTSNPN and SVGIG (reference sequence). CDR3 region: CAWSVTSGAYNEQFF. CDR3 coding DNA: TGTGCCTGGAGTGTAACCAGCGGGGCATACAATGAGCAGTTCTTC.